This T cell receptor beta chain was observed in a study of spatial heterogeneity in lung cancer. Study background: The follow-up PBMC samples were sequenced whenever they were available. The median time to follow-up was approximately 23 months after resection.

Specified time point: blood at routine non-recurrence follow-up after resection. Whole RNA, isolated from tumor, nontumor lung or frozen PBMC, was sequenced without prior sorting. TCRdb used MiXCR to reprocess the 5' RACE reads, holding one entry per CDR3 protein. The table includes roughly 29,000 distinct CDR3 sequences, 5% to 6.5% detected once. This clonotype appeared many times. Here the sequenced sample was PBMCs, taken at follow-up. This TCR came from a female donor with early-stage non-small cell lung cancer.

CDR3 protein: CASSLQGAFGYTF. CDR3 DNA: TGTGCCAGCAGCTTACAGGGGGCGTTTGGCTACACCTTC. This chain links TRBV7-2 with TRBJ1-2, with 8 bases matching TRBD1. V shed 2 bases and J 7 bases; nucleotides not matched to a gene: 3. The CDR3 length is 13 residues. Per germline, CDR1 SGHTA and CDR2 FQGNSA.